What follows are 21 T cell receptor beta chains derived from one specimen sequenced in a study of T cell responses to AZD1222 COVID-19 vaccine (dated by TCRdb to about 2021). Library construction relied on the immunoSEQ multiplex PCR assay. This immuneACCESS table, as held by TCRdb, lists in-frame sequences with V and J called but not all clones. Of the missing ones, under half trace to an unresolved V gene in checked studies; the others have no known cause. This sample comprises 180,000 or so clones, less than 90% of them detected only once. The top ten hold 1.5% to 2% of the sample. In light of the paper, this sample's time point label describes: baseline before first vaccination. The material sequenced was peripheral blood, taken on day 0 of AZD1222 vaccination. These TCRs come from an adult in good health.

The chain employs TRBV15 and TRBJ2-5; tentative D call: TRBD2 (6 bases). Trimming took off 2 bases at V and 4 bases at J, with 11 bases between the two ends. Germline CDR1 LNHNV, CDR2 YYDKDF (reference sequence). The CDR3 sequence is 14 residues long. The CDR3 loop is CATSRRDSRETQYF. In nucleotides, the CDR3 is TGTGCCACCAGCAGACGGGACTCCCGAGAGACCCAGTACTTC. The full variable domain, its missing parts supplied by reference TRBV15 and TRBJ2-5, is DAMVIQNPRYQVTQFGKPVTLSCSQTLNHNVMYWYQQKSSQAPKLLFHYYDKDFNNEADTPDNFQSRRPNTSFCFLDIRSPGLGDTAMYLCATSRRDSRETQYFGPGTRLLVL.

The chain carries TRBV6-6 and TRBJ1-1, with 7 bases aligning to TRBD1. The length of the CDR3 is 16 residues. Unmatched junction bases numbered 8, after V lost 2 bases and J lost 2 bases. Germline assignment: CDR1 MNHNY and CDR2 SVGAGI (reference sequence). CDR3 region: CASSYGQGVLNTEAFF. The CDR3 DNA is TGTGCCAGCAGTTACGGGCAGGGGGTGCTCAACACTGAAGCTTTCTTT.

The chain combines TRBV28 with TRBJ2-1; 8 bases agree with TRBD2. The trim removed 2 bases at V and 5 bases at J, leaving 5 bases unmatched. The CDR3 has 15 amino acids. Germline assignment: CDR1 MDHEN and CDR2 SYDVKM. The CDR3 DNA reads as TGTGCCAGCAGTTTAGCACGGACTAGCAACAATGAGCAGTTCTTC. It codes for CASSLARTSNNEQFF.

The rearrangement links TRBV10-3 to TRBJ2-3; D call uncertain. V dropped 0 bases and J dropped 5 bases, with 6 bases sitting between them. Germline CDR1 reads ENHRY; CDR2 reads SYGVKD. The CDR3 length is 13 residues. The CDR3 sequence: CAISESSKDTQYF. The CDR3 DNA follows: TGTGCCATCAGTGAGTCGTCTAAAGATACGCAGTATTTT.

The chain uses TRBV6-2 or TRBV6-3 and TRBJ1-6; 12 bases fit TRBD1. Germline loops: CDR1 MNHEY, CDR2 SVGEGT. The CDR3 spans 15 residues. J was trimmed by 10 bases and V by 0 bases; bases with no gene match: 1. CDR3 loop: CASSYSGTGGSPLHF. In DNA, the CDR3 is TGTGCCAGCAGTTACTCCGGGACAGGGGGCTCACCCCTCCACTTT.

The chain joins TRBV7-2 to TRBJ2-3; TRBD2 matches 9 bases. J lost 6 bases, V lost 5 bases, and 12 bases had no gene match. Germline V lookup: CDR1 SGHTA, CDR2 FQGNSA. The CDR3 contains 16 residues. The chain's CDR3 is CASSIDSSGSWDTQYF. CDR3 coding DNA: TGTGCCAGCAGCATTGACAGTAGCGGGAGCTGGGATACGCAGTATTTT.

This rearrangement joins TRBV4-1 to TRBJ2-7; weak D call: TRBD2 (6 bases). Trimming removed 0 bases from V and 3 bases from J, with 12 bases in between. The length of the CDR3 is 15 residues. From germline, CDR1 is MGHRA and CDR2 YSYEKL. The CDR3 nucleotides are TGCGCCAGCAGCCAAGATTGGGGACTGAACTACGAGCAGTACTTC. It yields the protein CASSQDWGLNYEQYF.

This clone was observed once. This chain uses TRBV18 with TRBJ1-3; TRBD1 aligns across 12 bases. The CDR3 spans 20 residues. V was clipped by 0 bases and J by 0 bases; unmatched bases: 9. Germline CDR1 and CDR2: KGHSH and LQKENI. The DNA for the CDR3 is TGTGCCAGCTCACCACCGTTGGGGACAGGGGGCTTCCTCTCTGGAAACACCATATATTTT. It yields the protein CASSPPLGTGGFLSGNTIYF. The entire variable domain, with the rest obtained from reference TRBV18 and TRBJ1-3, is as follows: NAGVMQNPRHLVRRRGQEARLRCSPMKGHSHVYWYRQLPEEGLKFMVYLQKENIIDESGMPKERFSAEFPKEGPSILRIQQVVRGDSAAYFCASSPPLGTGGFLSGNTIYFGEGSWLTVV.

The rearrangement links TRBV11-2 to TRBJ2-1; tentative D call: TRBD1 (6 bases). The CDR3 extends over 15 amino acids. Germline V gene sequence: CDR1 SGHAT, CDR2 FQNNGV. With 4 bases removed from V and 0 bases from J, the gap between germline ends came to 10 bases. The DNA of the CDR3 is TGTGCCAGCAGCTCGACAGGACCCTCCTACAATGAGCAGTTCTTC. Protein sequence: CASSSTGPSYNEQFF. The entire variable domain, with the rest obtained from reference TRBV11-2 and TRBJ2-1, is as follows: EAGVAQSPRYKIIEKRQSVAFWCNPISGHATLYWYQQILGQGPKLLIQFQNNGVVDDSQLPKDRFSAERLKGVDSTLKIQPAKLEDSAVYLCASSSTGPSYNEQFFGPGTRLTVL.

The chain employs TRBV5-1 and TRBJ1-2, with unresolved D. CDR1 and CDR2 from the germline V gene are SGHRS and YFSETQ. Trimming shortened V by 2 bases and J by 8 bases, and 22 bases separated the two germline ends. The CDR3 loop spans 16 amino acids. In DNA form, the CDR3 reads TGCGCCAGCAGCTTAGCCGCACCGGACGGCGGCTCGGGCTACACCTTC. Residues: CASSLAAPDGGSGYTF.

Only one count was recorded for this clone. The V and J genes are TRBV30 and TRBJ1-1, with TRBD1 matching 9 bases. V shed 3 bases and J 1 base; nucleotides not matched to a gene: 6. The CDR3 consists of 15 residues. CDR1 and CDR2 from the germline V gene are GTSNPN and SVGIG (reference sequence). The CDR3 bases are TGTGCCTGGAGATCACCGGGACAGGGGAACACTGAAGCTTTCTTT. It codes for CAWRSPGQGNTEAFF.

The rearrangement links TRBV6-1 to TRBJ1-1; 7 nucleotides line up with TRBD1. Germline lookup yields CDR1 MNHNS and CDR2 SASEGT. The junction had 7 bases not matched to a gene; V was cut back by 3 bases and J by 0 bases. The CDR3 has 16 residues. The chain's CDR3 is CASSEPTGLLNTEAFF. In DNA, the CDR3 is TGTGCCAGCAGTGAGCCGACAGGGCTTCTGAACACTGAAGCTTTCTTT.

In nucleotides, the CDR3 is TGTGCCAGCAAATCAGCGGGTTCACCCTACGAGCAGTACGTC. Translating it yields CASKSAGSPYEQYV. The J gene is TRBJ2-7, the V gene TRBV6-5, with D possibly TRBD2 on 6 matching bases. In germline, CDR1 is MNHEY, CDR2 SVGAGI. Trimming stripped 7 bases from V and 2 bases from J, with 15 bases between. The CDR3 covers 14 residues.

This clone was observed a few times. This chain links TRBV27 with TRBJ2-1, with 8 bases matching TRBD2. Germline trimming cut 3 bases from V and 4 bases from J; bases unmatched to any gene: 11. The CDR3 runs to 17 residues. CDR1 and CDR2 from the germline V gene are MNHEY and SMNVEV (reference sequence). CDR3 in DNA: TGTGCCAGCAGTTTCCAATTCACTAGCGGCACATACAATGAGCAGTTCTTC. It yields the protein CASSFQFTSGTYNEQFF.

V usage is TRBV4-2 and J usage is TRBJ2-1, with 7 bases fitting TRBD2. V lost 1 base and J lost 6; bases outside the gene matches: 9. CDR3 length: 16 residues. The V gene's germline CDR1 is LGHNA and CDR2 YNFKEQ. The CDR3 nucleotides read TGTGCCAGCAGCCAAGTAGCGGGCGGGAGAGGCAATGAGCAGTTCTTC. It yields the protein CASSQVAGGRGNEQFF.

The sample holds a few counts of this clone. V and J are TRBV5-4 and TRBJ1-3; TRBD1 might be the D (5 bases). V was shortened by 4 bases and J by 7 bases, with 15 bases between the two germline ends. The CDR3 contains 14 residues. The germline CDR1 and CDR2 sequences are SGHNT and YYREEE (reference sequence). The CDR3 reads CASSPRGVGNTIYF. In DNA, the CDR3 is TGTGCCAGCAGCCCAAGGGGTGTAGGGAACACCATATATTTT. The full variable domain, completed using reference TRBV5-4 and TRBJ1-3, is ETGVTQSPTHLIKTRGQQVTLRCSSQSGHNTVSWYQQALGQGPQFIFQYYREEENGRGNFPPRFSGLQFPNYSSELNVNALELDDSALYLCASSPRGVGNTIYFGEGSWLTVV.

This clone was seen a single time. This chain links TRBV29-1 with TRBJ1-2; a weak D match, TRBD1 (5 bases). The germline gives CDR1 SQVTM, CDR2 ANQGSEA. This CDR3 comprises 11 residues. V was trimmed by 7 bases and J by 7 bases, leaving 13 bases between them. The CDR3 region is CSGSGNGGYTF. The CDR3 bases are TGCAGCGGATCAGGGAACGGTGGCTACACCTTC.

In this sample, this clone turned up once. The chain has TRBV30 and TRBJ2-2, with D maybe TRBD1 (5 bases). V lost 5 bases to trimming and J lost 1 base, with 8 bases between them. This CDR3 has 13 residues. Germline V lookup: CDR1 GTSNPN, CDR2 SVGIG (reference sequence). CDR3 nucleotides: TGTGCCTGGGAAACAGGGAACACCGGGGAGCTGTTTTTT. It specifies CAWETGNTGELFF.

The J gene is TRBJ1-1, the V gene TRBV9; D gene ambiguous. The V end was cut by 0 bases, the J end by 2 bases, with 11 bases between. The CDR3 contains 15 residues. Germline V gene data show CDR1 as SGDLS and CDR2 as YYNGEE. CDR3: CASSVGVRDNTEAFF. As DNA, the CDR3 is TGTGCCAGCAGCGTAGGGGTGAGGGATAACACTGAAGCTTTCTTT.

V usage is TRBV11-1 and J usage is TRBJ2-3; 11 positions agree with TRBD1. Germline V lookup: CDR1 SGHAT, CDR2 FQDESV (reference sequence). The CDR3 loop spans 16 amino acids. V was pared by 5 bases and J by 5 bases, with 9 bases of the junction left unmatched. This CDR3 reads CASSSWDRGNRDTQYF. For the CDR3, the DNA is TGTGCCAGCAGCAGCTGGGACAGGGGGAATAGAGATACGCAGTATTTT. Filled out from reference TRBV11-1 and TRBJ2-3, the complete variable domain reads EAEVAQSPRYKITEKSQAVAFWCDPISGHATLYWYRQILGQGPELLVQFQDESVVDDSQLPKDRFSAERLKGVDSTLKIQPAELGDSAMYLCASSSWDRGNRDTQYFGPGTRLTVL.

The chain employs TRBV7-9 and TRBJ2-1; 12 positions match TRBD2. V gave up 3 bases and J gave up 5 bases; unmatched junction bases: 11. CDR3 length equals 18 residues. Germline CDR1 and CDR2: SEHNR and FQNEAQ (reference sequence). CDR3 residues: CASSFGTSGLVNDNEQFF. CDR3 bases: TGTGCCAGCAGCTTCGGGACTAGCGGGCTTGTAAACGACAATGAGCAGTTCTTC. Together with reference TRBV7-9 and TRBJ2-1, the CDR3 gives the full variable domain: DTGVSQNPRHKITKRGQNVTFRCDPISEHNRLYWYRQTLGQGPEFLTYFQNEAQLEKSRLLSDRFSAERPKGSFSTLEIQRTEQGDSAMYLCASSFGTSGLVNDNEQFFGPGTRLTVL.